This T cell receptor beta chain comes out of a study of cytomegalovirus exposure and HLA in healthy donors. Study-wide points: Across HLA loci, a later analysis found differing TCR association rates, with DRB1 most and HLA-C fewest. Immune exposure information available was restricted to CMV serostatus. The authors listed 180 or so TCR beta chains as cytomegalovirus-associated.

PCR involved 60 Vbeta and 13 Jbeta primers. Methods used by the authors: In a later analysis, the count reached 82 million or so unique TCR beta chains, with approximately 11 million shared. Produced via immunoSEQ multiplex PCR; TCRdb's table is partial and in-frame only. V and J calls and clone size are those listed in that table; D and trimming were worked out from the DNA. Its listing shows over 50,000 clones. With regard to this clone: Its cognate antigen is unknown.

This CDR3 is 16 amino acids long. V was clipped by 5 bases and J by 8 bases; unmatched bases: 17. The V gene's germline CDR1 is SGHTA and CDR2 FQGTGA. The J gene is TRBJ1-2, the V gene TRBV7-3; 7 bases fit TRBD1. The clonotype was recovered from a man between 50 and 59 years old in good health and CMV-seropositive. The sample was PBMCs. The CDR3 DNA follows: TGTGCCAGCAGCCCTCCCGAATCCCTGACAGGGCAAGGCTACACCTTC. Its protein is CASSPPESLTGQGYTF. The variable domain in full, completed from reference TRBV7-3 and TRBJ1-2, reads GAGVSQTPSNKVTEKGKYVELRCDPISGHTALYWYRQSLGQGPEFLIYFQGTGAADDSGLPNDRFFAVRPEGSVSTLKIQRTERGDSAVYLCASSPPESLTGQGYTFGSGTRLTVV.